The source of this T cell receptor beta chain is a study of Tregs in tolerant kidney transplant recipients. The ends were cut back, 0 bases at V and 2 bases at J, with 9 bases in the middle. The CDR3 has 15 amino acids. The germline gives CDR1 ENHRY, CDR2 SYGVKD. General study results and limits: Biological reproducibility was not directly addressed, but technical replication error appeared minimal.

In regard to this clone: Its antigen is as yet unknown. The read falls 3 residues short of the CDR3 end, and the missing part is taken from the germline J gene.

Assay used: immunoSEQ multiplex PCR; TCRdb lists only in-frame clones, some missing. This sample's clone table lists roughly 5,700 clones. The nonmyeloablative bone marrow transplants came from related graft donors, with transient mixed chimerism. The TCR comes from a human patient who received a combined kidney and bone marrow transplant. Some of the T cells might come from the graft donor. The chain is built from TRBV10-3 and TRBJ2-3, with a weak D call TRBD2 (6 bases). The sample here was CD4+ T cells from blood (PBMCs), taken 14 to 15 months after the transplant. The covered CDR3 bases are TGTGCCATCAGTGAGTCGGGGACTTTCACAGATACG. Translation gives CAISESGTFTDT. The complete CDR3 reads CAISESGTFTDTQYF.